This TCR beta chain was recorded in a study of graft-versus-host responses after intestinal transplantation. Findings and limits, study-wide: Peak levels of circulating GvH clones tracked with early post-transplant HvG declines.

Sequenced by immunoSEQ multiplex PCR; TCRdb stores in-frame clones only, minus some. The sample shows around 77,000 clones, over 85% of them seen only once. V was trimmed by 5 bases and J by 7 bases, leaving 14 bases between them. Germline V gene data show CDR1 as MNHEY and CDR2 as SMNVEV (reference sequence). The CDR3 length is 13 residues. On this clone: Its specificity is not known.

This sequence joins TRBV27 and TRBJ1-2; the D gene is possibly TRBD1 (5 bases). This receptor was obtained from a human donor who received an intestinal transplant. Sequences were derived from unstimulated CD8+ T cells sorted from spleen or lymph node cells, sampled before intestinal transplant. CDR3 nucleotides: TGTGCCAGCAGTCCCGGGACGGGGAGTGGCTACACCTTC. The encoded protein is CASSPGTGSGYTF.